This T cell receptor (beta chain) stems from a study of CD8 T cells in Susac syndrome. RNA, at about 0.5 to 1 ug, was reverse transcribed with random hexamers. From the immunoSEQ multiplex PCR reads, TCRdb called clonotypes with MiXCR, one entry per CDR3 protein. Of fewer than 250,000 distinct CDR3 sequences detected, more than 85% appear once; the ten largest clones hold 0.1% to 0.15%. This clonotype was recorded once. Trimming stripped 3 bases from V and 3 bases from J, with 5 bases between. Germline lookup yields CDR1 LGHNA and CDR2 YSLEER. CDR3 length equals 13 residues. The sequenced target, TCR beta, came from blood CD8+ and CD4+ T cells. TEMRA cells underwent FACS enrichment and CD8+ and CD4+ T cells underwent negative isolation.

The J gene is TRBJ1-4, the V gene TRBV4-3; D uncertain. The sequence derives from a human donor with multiple sclerosis. Source material: CD8+ T cells from PBMCs. The CDR3 region has the DNA TGCGCCAGCAGCCAGGTCTCTAATGAAAAACTGTTTTTT. Protein: CASSQVSNEKLFF.